Listed below are T cell receptor beta chains from one sample, sequenced in a study of CD8 T cells in Susac syndrome. TCRdb itself ran the immunoSEQ multiplex PCR reads through MiXCR, one entry per CDR3 protein. The profile shows about 75,000 distinct CDR3 sequences, roughly 94% of them singletons. Sequenced sample: CD8+ T cells from PBMCs. The receptor set was obtained from a human donor with Susac syndrome. CDR3s include the opening cysteine and the closing phenylalanine or tryptophan. The D gene is left open where the match is weak. Clone size is stated in some rows and not others, as once, few, many or a class when expanded.

>NA|TRBJ2-3|NA|16|TRBV9
TGTGCCAGCAGCGTAGGCCGGGCGGCGAGCACAGATACGCAGTATTTT
CASSVGRAASTDTQYF
>NA|TRBJ2-3|NA|13|TRBV12-3/TRBV12-4
TGTGCCAGCAGCCCCTGGGACACAGATACGCAGTATTTT
CASSPWDTDTQYF
>NA|TRBJ2-7|NA|12|TRBV27
TGTGCCAGCAGTTTAACCGGGAACGAGCAGTACTTC
CASSLTGNEQYF
>once|TRBJ2-2|NA|14|TRBV4-1
TGCGCCAGCAGCCGGCTAATGGGAACCGGGGAGCTGTTTTTT
CASSRLMGTGELFF
>NA|TRBJ2-5|TRBD2|16|TRBV10-3
TGTGCCATCAGTGAGTCGACGAGCGGGGTAAAAGAGACCCAGTACTTC
CAISESTSGVKETQYF
>few|TRBJ2-3|NA|11|TRBV7-9
TGTGCCAGCAGCTTCCGAGATACGCAGTATTTT
CASSFRDTQYF
>NA|TRBJ2-5|NA|15|TRBV25-1
TGTGCCAGCAGTGAATATCGATTCGACCCAGAGACCCAGTACTTC
CASSEYRFDPETQYF
>NA|TRBJ2-2|NA|16|TRBV24-1
TGTGCCACCAGTGATTTACGCGGGGGCGGAGACGGGGAGCTGTTTTTT
CATSDLRGGGDGELFF
>NA|TRBJ2-7|NA|14|TRBV4-1
TGCGCCAGCAGCCAAGAAGGCCGGGCGTACGAGCAGTACTTC
CASSQEGRAYEQYF
>NA|TRBJ2-3|TRBD2|15|TRBV7-9
TGTGCCAGCATCGCCGGCGGGGGGGCCTTAGATACGCAGTATTTT
CASIAGGGALDTQYF